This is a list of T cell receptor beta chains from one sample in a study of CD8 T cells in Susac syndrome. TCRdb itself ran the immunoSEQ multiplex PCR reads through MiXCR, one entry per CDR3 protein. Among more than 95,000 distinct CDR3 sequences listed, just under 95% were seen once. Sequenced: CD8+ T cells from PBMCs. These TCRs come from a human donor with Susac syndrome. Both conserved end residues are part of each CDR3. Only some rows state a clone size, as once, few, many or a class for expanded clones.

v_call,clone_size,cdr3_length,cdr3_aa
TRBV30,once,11,CAWSDPYEQYF
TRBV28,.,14,CASSLGTPSYEQYF
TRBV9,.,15,CASSIQGASTDTQYF
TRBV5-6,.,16,CASSLEGPEINYGYTF
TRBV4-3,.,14,CASSPTSGTNEQFF
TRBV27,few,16,CASSLSRDGMNTEAFF
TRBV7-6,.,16,CASSLAGGRNTDTQYF
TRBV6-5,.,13,CASSPVASYEQYF
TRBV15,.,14,CATSLAGGNQPQHF
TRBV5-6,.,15,CASSLDARVEETQYF
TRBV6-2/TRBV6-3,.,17,CASSLVLAGGNTDTQYF
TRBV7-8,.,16,CASRIEVGGLQETQYF
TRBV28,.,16,CASSKHGLAGGNEQFF
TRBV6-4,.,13,CASAGTETDTQYF
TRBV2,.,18,CASSATTPDGELGYEQYF
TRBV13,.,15,CASSFQLGIQETQYF
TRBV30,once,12,CAWNRVNTEAFF
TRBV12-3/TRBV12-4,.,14,CASSLSAGNTEAFF
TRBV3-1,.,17,CASSQELQGAKAYEQYF
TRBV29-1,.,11,CSVVLGAEQYF
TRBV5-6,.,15,CASSLGGYGYNEQFF
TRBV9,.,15,CASSVGQGAGNTIYF
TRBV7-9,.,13,CASRSDRANEQFF
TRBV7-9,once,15,CASSSSADSHETQYF
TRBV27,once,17,CASSPPDRGRSTGELFF
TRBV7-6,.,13,CASSPGEAQPQHF
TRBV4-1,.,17,CASSQPTGQATKNIQYF
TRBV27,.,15,CASSLYYGGSYGYTF
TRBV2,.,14,CASSEGRSTYEQYF
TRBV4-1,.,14,CASSQELTEYGYTF
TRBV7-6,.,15,CASSLGTGFATEAFF
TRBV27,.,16,CASSPGAGQGTYGYTF
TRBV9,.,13,CASSVRENQPQHF
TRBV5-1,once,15,CASSLLGDMNTEAFF
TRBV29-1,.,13,CSASVAISYEQYF
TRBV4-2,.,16,CASSQDPQDMNTEAFF
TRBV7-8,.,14,CASSLGKGLYEQYF
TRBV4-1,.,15,CASSPGVVAAHGYTF
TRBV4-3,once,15,CASSQDRSGGTEAFF
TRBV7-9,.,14,CASSDHRGQETQYF
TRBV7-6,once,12,CASSPGTNEQYF
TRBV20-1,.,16,CSARDPGQGVDGGYTF
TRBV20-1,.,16,CSARIGRTRIQETQYF
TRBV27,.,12,CASSSGSRELFF
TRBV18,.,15,CASSLAGTVNTEAFF
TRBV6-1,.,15,CASSEETGEYNEQFF
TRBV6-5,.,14,CASRQTGVTGELFF
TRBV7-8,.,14,CASSSSGNTDTQYF
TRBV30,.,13,CAWSASVWETQYF
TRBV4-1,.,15,CASSQTLSGGFIAFF
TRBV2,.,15,CASSEANGPLYEQYF
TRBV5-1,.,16,CASSIIPGRSTDTQYF
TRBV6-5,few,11,CASMGYNEQFF
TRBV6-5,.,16,CASSSTGGSGANVLTF
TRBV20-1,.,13,CSARDRINQPQHF
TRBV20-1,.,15,CSVPLGAHSGNTIYF